This note documents a single T cell receptor (beta chain) sequence. The sample holds a few counts of this clonotype. Its antigen specificity is not known. The record has no base qualities; no much larger clone is one base away. The data derive from a study of CD8 T cells in ankylosing spondylitis (dated by TCRdb to 2015 to 2018). Concerning the study at large: The study profiled T cell receptor beta repertoires in healthy donors and ankylosing spondylitis patients to find disease-linked TCR variants. In total, the full study cohort was made up of 108 healthy donors and approximately 27 ankylosing spondylitis patients. Peripheral blood was sampled, and synovial fluid was additionally collected from ankylosing spondylitis patients. General findings and caveats noted by the study authors: The disease-linked clones showed a CD8+ phenotype and occurred at relatively low frequencies in peripheral blood. Blood from ankylosing spondylitis patients appeared to be characterized by a TCR beta motif made up of several highly homologous amino acid variants. Some TCR beta motif variants had previously been reported in synovial fluid and blood of reactive arthritis patients, which suggested common disease-initiation mechanisms. The disease-linked clones were reported as significantly enriched in matched synovial fluid samples from ankylosing spondylitis patients.

This sample was sequenced with an Illumina HiSeq 2500. TCR beta libraries were prepared by quantitative 5'-RACE with molecular barcodes. The authors processed their data as follows. Disease-linked TCR variants were identified with a new computational method built on a probabilistic model of VDJ rearrangement. TCRdb cleaned the public reads at Q25 with fastp, built clones with MiXCR and kept in-frame beta chains. Rows merge per CDR3 protein into single entries with the most common DNA and genes. The authors' filters were not applied to this entry. The sample table shows roughly 130,000 distinct CDR3 sequences, and roughly 15% are seen once. 2.5% to 3% of the sample rests with the top ten. Cut back by 7 bases and 2 bases, the V and J ends lie 8 bases apart. Counted from cysteine to phenylalanine, this CDR3 has 13 amino acids. The CDR3 DNA has 39 bases and is translated from base 1. As encoded in the germline V gene (reference sequence), CDR1 is SEHNR while CDR2 is FQNEAQ.

The sequencing input was blood, either unsorted or a sorted T cell fraction (not recorded which). The origin of this receptor is a female donor with ankylosing spondylitis or in good health (not recorded which). The sequence joins TRBV7-9 to TRBJ2-2; no confident D gene assignment can be made. The DNA sequence follows: TGTGCCAGCAAACCGATAAACACCGGGGAGCTGTTTTTT. Translated, it gives CASKPINTGELFF.